This T cell receptor beta chain stems from a study of T cells in localized non-small cell lung cancer. Repertoires were generated with immunoSEQ multiplex PCR, while TCRdb's copy carries only in-frame clones and drops some. The profile shows 2,500 to 4,000 clones, about a third of them singletons. There are 15 residues in the CDR3. V was pared by 2 bases and J by 2 bases, with 11 bases between. Germline values: CDR1 MNHGY, CDR2 SAAAGT. The source of this sequence is a female donor of 60 years or more with stage I lung adenocarcinoma. The V and J genes are TRBV6-8 and TRBJ2-3, with D hard to call. This material consisted of lung tumor tissue, taken before any cancer treatment. Here the CDR3 DNA reads TGTGCCAGCAGTTACGCCTTAACTTCCACAGATACGCAGTATTTT. The encoded protein is CASSYALTSTDTQYF.